The 6 T cell receptor beta chains given below trace back to one sample, sequenced in a study of T cell changes during pregnancy in multiple sclerosis. Sequencing used immunoSEQ multiplex PCR; TCRdb keeps in-frame clones, though not all of them. In the table there are about 87,000 clones, 85% to 95% of which are singletons. Sequenced material: peripheral blood, taken in the third trimester of pregnancy. The receptors here all came from a female donor in good health, enrolled as a control in a pregnancy study.

Here the CDR3 reads CASSLRQAGYGYTF. For the CDR3, the DNA is TGTGCCAGCAGCTTACGACAGGCCGGCTATGGCTACACCTTC. The rearrangement uses TRBV7-2 and TRBJ1-2; tentatively, D is TRBD1 (6 bases). This CDR3 comprises 14 residues. V shed 2 bases and J shed 4 bases, with 11 bases lying between them. Germline V lookup: CDR1 SGHTA, CDR2 FQGNSA.

The chain combines TRBV2 with TRBJ2-7; tentatively, D is TRBD2 (6 bases). CDR1 is SNHLY, CDR2 FYNNEI, per germline. V dropped 1 base and J dropped 3 bases, with 13 bases sitting between them. CDR3 length: 15 amino acids. CDR3 in amino acids: CASSEDRRGVYEQYF. The CDR3 DNA is TGTGCCAGCAGTGAAGACAGGCGGGGAGTCTACGAGCAGTACTTC.

The DNA of the CDR3 is TGTGCCAGTAGTGACAGGGACTGGCAGCCCCAGCATTTT. It yields the protein CASSDRDWQPQHF. The chain recombines TRBV19 with TRBJ1-5, with 7 bases fitting TRBD1. CDR1 LNHDA and CDR2 SQIVND come from the germline V gene (reference sequence). The V gene end was trimmed by 5 bases and the J gene end by 7 bases; junction bases not matched to a gene: 5. The CDR3 covers 13 residues.

The chain uses TRBV15 and TRBJ2-7; possibly TRBD1 for D (5 bases). V lost 6 bases to trimming and J lost 7 bases, with 16 bases between them. This CDR3 contains 13 residues. Looked up from germline, CDR1 is LNHNV and CDR2 is YYDKDF (reference sequence). CDR3 nucleotides: TGTGCCACCAGGGACACCAATCTACGTGAGCAGTACTTC. It encodes CATRDTNLREQYF.

J is TRBJ2-5 and V is TRBV19; 9 bases line up with TRBD1. The CDR3 spans 14 residues. Per the germline V gene, CDR1 is LNHDA and CDR2 is SQIVND (reference sequence). Unmatched junction bases numbered 2, after V lost 5 bases and J lost 1 base. The CDR3 coding sequence is TGTGCCAGTAGTGGACAGGGGATCCAAGAGACCCAGTACTTC. This encodes CASSGQGIQETQYF.

The chain is built from TRBV5-1 and TRBJ2-1, with a weak D call TRBD2 (6 bases). Trimming removed 4 bases at V and 1 base at J, with 18 bases between. The CDR3 is 17 residues long. Germline assignment: CDR1 SGHRS and CDR2 YFSETQ. CDR3 DNA sequence: TGCGCCAGCAGCCCAGCCCCGGTCGGGAGTTCCTACAATGAGCAGTTCTTC. It codes for CASSPAPVGSSYNEQFF.